This record concerns one TCR beta chain sequence. What this receptor recognizes is not known. Base qualities are missing; no much larger clone stands one base away. This sample is drawn from a study of OX40 agonist ivuxolimab in advanced cancers. Background on the whole study: The costimulatory receptor OX40 (CD134) was targeted by ivuxolimab, a fully human IgG2 agonistic monoclonal antibody. Intravenous ivuxolimab was administered to patients every 2 weeks at six dose levels: 0.01, 0.1, 0.3, 1.5, 3 and 10 mg/kg. Of the approximately 50 dose-escalation patients, hepatocellular carcinoma was present in around 20, melanoma in roughly 15, renal cell carcinoma in 9 and head and neck cancer in 9. In the dose-escalation cohort, roughly 80% of patients were male, and the mean age was roughly 60 years, with a range of roughly 20 to 79. Patients were allowed to have had prior anti-PD-1, anti-PD-L1 or anti-CTLA-4 therapy, and more than 35% of the dose-escalation patients had been treated with checkpoint inhibitors. Partial responses occurred in three dose-escalation patients, of whom one had hepatocellular carcinoma and two had cutaneous melanoma. The purpose of peripheral TCRbeta sequencing was to test whether ivuxolimab changed TCR sequence diversity and led to clonal T-cell expansion. The paper describes the monotherapy dose-escalation part (N ≈ 49 patients) of the phase I trial of ivuxolimab. What the authors observed across the whole study: The antigen specificity of the clonally expanded peripheral T cells was not determined. At doses of 0.1 to 3.0 mg/kg, clonal expansion of both CD4+ and CD8+ T cells in blood was seen between baseline and week 6. Low levels of normalized T-cell clonal expansion were also seen in some nonresponding patients. In partial responders in the 0.1-3.0 mg/kg groups, normalized peripheral clonal expansion was found to be among the lowest, especially among CD8+ T cells. On average, CD8+ T cells showed more expanded clones than CD4+ T cells after ivuxolimab.

Genomic DNA was extracted from sorted cells for sequencing of the TCRbeta CDR3 region. The immunoSEQ Assay was used for sequencing of TCRbeta CDR3 regions. TCRdb stores this immuneACCESS table with in-frame sequences only. Part of the clones is absent; in the studies checked, under half of the shortfall reflects unresolved V genes, and no reason is known for the rest. For this sample there are about 81,000 clones; around 84% appear just once. The ten most abundant clones make up 5.5% to 7% of the sample. The junction shows trimming of 4 bases on V and 7 bases on J, plus 14 bases between the germline ends. The germline V gene encodes CDR1 SGHTA and CDR2 FQGNSA. The CDR3 starts with the cysteine, ends with the phenylalanine, and has 14 residues. Only the CDR3 portion is preserved as DNA: 42 bases, with reading frame beginning at the first base. The trial excluded patients who had a history of autoimmune disease or were on systemic immunosuppression. Peripheral blood for TCR sequencing was collected from all dose cohorts at baseline, on cycle 4 day 1, and on cycle 7 day 1. The samples were drawn from a first-in-human, open-label, multicenter phase I dose-escalation trial of ivuxolimab. Adults with locally advanced or metastatic head and neck squamous cell, hepatocellular, melanoma or renal cell carcinoma were enrolled in the trial. Before TCR sequencing, CD4+ T cells and CD8+ T cells from peripheral blood were sorted into separate populations.

The clonotype originates from an adult with an advanced solid tumor such as melanoma, head and neck, liver or kidney cancer. Specimen: CD4+ or CD8+ T cells sorted from blood, collected in a trial of the OX40 agonist ivuxolimab. The sequence links TRBV7-2 to TRBJ1-5, with the D segment identity uncertain. The CDR3 sequence is CASSSYALGQPQHF. The base sequence is TGTGCCAGCAGCTCCTATGCATTGGGGCAGCCCCAGCATTTT.